Each of the 14 T cell receptor beta chains below was sequenced from the same sample in a study of CXCR3-negative and CXCR3-positive naive CD8 T cells (dated by TCRdb to between 2017 and 2020). For sequencing, a NextSeq 550 was employed. The Human TCR Profiling Kit (MiLaboratory) was used to prepare UMI-labeled 5' RACE TRB cDNA libraries. After reprocessing by TCRdb, each CDR3 protein sequence is one entry, and no DNA is given. The table for this sample lists approximately 52,000 distinct CDR3 sequences. Together, the top ten hold 14% to 15% of the sample. Sequences were obtained from memory CD8+ T cells from blood. The cell subset or site tag for this specimen amounts to: conventional CD8+ memory T cells (TMEM), sorted as controls. Receptor source: a human donor in good health. Some clones in this sample may be carry-over from other donors' samples.

The chain recombines TRBV6-5 with TRBJ2-7; TCRdb gives TRBD1 as the D gene, but with no DNA this cannot be confirmed. The CDR3 runs to 16 residues. Germline V gene sequence: CDR1 MNHEY, CDR2 SVGAGI. The CDR3 loop reads CASTPGFRRAPYEQYF.

This chain joins TRBV5-5 and TRBJ1-1; absent DNA, TCRdb's TRBD1 call cannot be checked. The V gene's germline CDR1 is SGHKS and CDR2 YYEKEE (reference sequence). This CDR3 is built from 14 residues. This CDR3 is CASRGQGKGGEAFF.

V usage is TRBV18 and J usage is TRBJ2-6; the D gene TCRdb calls, TRBD2, cannot be checked with no DNA. Germline V gene lookup returns CDR1 KGHSH and CDR2 LQKENI. This CDR3 has 16 residues. CDR3 amino acids: CASSPIVRIGANVLTF.

This CDR3 reads CASSQGGLSYNEQFF. The chain joins TRBV12-3 or TRBV12-4 to TRBJ2-1; there is no DNA to check the TCRdb D call of TRBD1. CDR3 length equals 15 residues.

The rearrangement uses TRBV7-9 and TRBJ2-1; TCRdb selects TRBD2, and the lack of DNA leaves this call unchecked. The CDR3 contains 16 residues. The germline CDR1 and CDR2 sequences are SEHNR and FQNEAQ (reference sequence). CDR3 sequence: CASSPRLAGGPNEQFF. The variable domain in full, with the rest retrieved from reference TRBV7-9 and TRBJ2-1, is DTGVSQNPRHKITKRGQNVTFRCDPISEHNRLYWYRQTLGQGPEFLTYFQNEAQLEKSRLLSDRFSAERPKGSFSTLEIQRTEQGDSAMYLCASSPRLAGGPNEQFFGPGTRLTVL.

The rearrangement links TRBV29-1 to TRBJ2-7; the TRBD1 assignment by TCRdb is unverifiable without DNA. The CDR3 totals 13 residues. Germline loops: CDR1 SQVTM, CDR2 ANQGSEA. The CDR3 protein is CSVDPGPEYEQYF.

The chain joins TRBV20-1 to TRBJ2-4; TCRdb designates TRBD1, a call that cannot be tested without DNA. Germline CDR1 is DFQATT and CDR2 is SNEGSKA (reference sequence). This CDR3 contains 13 residues. CDR3 loop: CSALRDAKNIQYF.

This chain links TRBV12-3 or TRBV12-4 with TRBJ2-3. This CDR3 spans 16 amino acids. The CDR3: CASSILFTPDTDTQYF.

The chain combines TRBV4-3 with TRBJ2-7. CDR3 length: 14 amino acids. Germline V CDR1 and CDR2: LGHNA, YSLEER. CDR3 region: CASSQDYEAYEQYF.

CDR3 region: CASSPEGNQPQHF. This chain joins TRBV5-1 and TRBJ1-5. The germline V gene encodes CDR1 SGHRS and CDR2 YFSETQ. The CDR3 runs to 13 residues.

The gene calls are TRBV7-2 and TRBJ2-7; TCRdb indicates TRBD1, and absent DNA this call remains unverified. Germline V lookup: CDR1 SGHTA, CDR2 FQGNSA. The CDR3 runs to 13 residues. The CDR3 protein is CASSPGLGMEQYF. The full variable domain, rest sourced from reference TRBV7-2 and TRBJ2-7, is GAGVSQSPSNKVTEKGKDVELRCDPISGHTALYWYRQSLGQGLEFLIYFQGNSAPDKSGLPSDRFSAERTGGSVSTLTIQRTQQEDSAVYLCASSPGLGMEQYFGPGTRLTVT.

The chain couples TRBV4-1 to TRBJ2-1; no DNA is available, so the TRBD2 call from TCRdb remains unchecked. Germline loops: CDR1 MGHRA, CDR2 YSYEKL. CDR3 size: 15 residues. The CDR3 sequence: CASSQATSGGDEQFF.

The chain employs TRBV5-1 and TRBJ2-1; the D call of TRBD1 rests on TCRdb alone, since no DNA is present to check it. The CDR3 has 13 amino acids. Germline CDR1 reads SGHRS; CDR2 reads YFSETQ. CDR3 in amino acids: CASRTPGGNEQFF.

This sequence joins TRBV12-3 or TRBV12-4 and TRBJ1-5. The length of the CDR3 is 11 residues. The CDR3 region is CASKDSGPQHF.